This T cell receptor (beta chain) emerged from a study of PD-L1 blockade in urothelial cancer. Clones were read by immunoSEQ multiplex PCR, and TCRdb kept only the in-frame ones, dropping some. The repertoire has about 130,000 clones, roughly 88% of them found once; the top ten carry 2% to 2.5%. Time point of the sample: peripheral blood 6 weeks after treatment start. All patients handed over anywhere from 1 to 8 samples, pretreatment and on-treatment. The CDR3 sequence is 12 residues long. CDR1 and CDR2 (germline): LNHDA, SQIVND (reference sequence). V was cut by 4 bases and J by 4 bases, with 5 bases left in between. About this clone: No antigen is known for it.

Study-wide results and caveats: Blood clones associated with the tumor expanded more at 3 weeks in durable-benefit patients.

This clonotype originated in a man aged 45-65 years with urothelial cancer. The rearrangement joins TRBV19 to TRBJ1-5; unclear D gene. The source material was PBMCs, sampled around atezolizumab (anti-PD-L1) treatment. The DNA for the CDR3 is TGTGCCAGTAGTACCGGGAATCAGCCCCAGCATTTT. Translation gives CASSTGNQPQHF.